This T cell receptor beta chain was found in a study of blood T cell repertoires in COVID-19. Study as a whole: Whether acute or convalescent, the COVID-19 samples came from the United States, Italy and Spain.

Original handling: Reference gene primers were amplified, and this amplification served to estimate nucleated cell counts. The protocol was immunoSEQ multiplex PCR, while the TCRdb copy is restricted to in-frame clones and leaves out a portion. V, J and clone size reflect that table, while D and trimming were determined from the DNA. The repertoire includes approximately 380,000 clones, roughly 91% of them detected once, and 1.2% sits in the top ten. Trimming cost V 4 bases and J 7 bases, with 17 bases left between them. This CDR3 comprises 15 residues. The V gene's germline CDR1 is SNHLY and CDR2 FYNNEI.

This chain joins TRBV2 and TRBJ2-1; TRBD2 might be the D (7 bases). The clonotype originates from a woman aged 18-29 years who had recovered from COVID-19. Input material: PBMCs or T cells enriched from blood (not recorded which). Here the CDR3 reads CASSGRGGRPNEQFF. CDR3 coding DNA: TGTGCCAGCAGTGGTAGGGGGGGCAGGCCGAATGAGCAGTTCTTC.